The clone carrying this TCR beta chain has only a few counts. The antigen remains unidentified. Germline CDR1 DFQATT, CDR2 SNEGSKA (reference sequence). The CDR3 consists of 13 residues. Trimming removed 4 bases from V and 8 bases from J, with 14 bases in between. This sample is drawn from a study of T cells after yellow fever vaccination. Study outcomes and limitations: The study re-detected most primary-vaccination clones after the booster (approximately 96% CD4, approximately 88% CD8).

As TCR cDNA was made by 5'RACE template switching, a universal primer site and UMIs were added. TCRdb processed the 5' RACE reads anew with MiXCR; each CDR3 protein has one entry. The sample lists about 550,000 distinct CDR3 sequences, around 21% occurring once. The material sequenced was PBMCs, taken 15 days after the yellow fever booster vaccination. The rearrangement joins TRBV20-1 to TRBJ2-2, with D possibly matching TRBD2 (6 bases). The clonotype was recovered from a man aged 25 to 40 who received the YFV17D yellow fever vaccine. This chain's CDR3 is CSAILSGTGELFF. The CDR3 nucleotides read TGCAGTGCTATTCTATCCGGGACTGGGGAGCTGTTTTTT.